This TCR beta chain came from a study of blood T cell repertoires in COVID-19. Study overall: T cells, B-cell-depleted T cells, or PBMCs supplied cDNA or gDNA.

Assay: immunoSEQ multiplex PCR; the TCRdb copy retains only in-frame clones and omits some. The sample lists about 440,000 clones, around 88% seen once, with about 12% in the top ten. The CDR3 consists of 15 residues. Between the trimmed V and J ends, which lost 6 bases and 7 bases, there was a span of 21 bases. From germline, CDR1 is SGHAT and CDR2 FQNNGV. Those enrolled in Seattle joined during active infection and were followed longitudinally afterward. V gene TRBV11-2 combines with J gene TRBJ1-2; tentatively, D is TRBD1 (5 bases). The specimen was peripheral blood. The TCR sequence derives from a woman between 45 and 65 years old with COVID-19, enrolled during active disease. The CDR3 nucleotides are TGTGCCAGCAGGCGTATCGGGGGTGTTACTATTGGCTACACCTTC. Protein: CASRRIGGVTIGYTF.